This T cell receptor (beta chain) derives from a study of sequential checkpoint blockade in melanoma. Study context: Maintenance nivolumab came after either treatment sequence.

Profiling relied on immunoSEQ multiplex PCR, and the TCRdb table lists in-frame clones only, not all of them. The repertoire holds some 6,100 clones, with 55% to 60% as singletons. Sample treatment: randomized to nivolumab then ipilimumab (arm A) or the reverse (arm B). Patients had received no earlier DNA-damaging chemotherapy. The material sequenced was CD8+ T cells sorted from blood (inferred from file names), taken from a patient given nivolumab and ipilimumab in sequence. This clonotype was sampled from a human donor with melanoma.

CDR3 protein: CASSLSALAGREQFF. CDR3 in DNA: TGTGCCAGCAGCTTGTCGGCTCTAGCGGGCAGAGAGCAGTTCTTC. V and J are TRBV5-6 and TRBJ2-1; 8 nucleotides match TRBD2. This CDR3 region has 15 residues. CDR1 SGHDT and CDR2 YYEEEE come from the germline V gene. Trimming removed 1 base from V and 10 bases from J; junction bases left unmatched: 10.